Listed below are T cell receptor beta chains from one sample, sequenced in a study of T cells in Graves' hyperthyroidism and ophthalmopathy. Via MiXCR, TCRdb re-called the multiplex PCR reads, giving one row per CDR3 protein. The repertoire has over 700,000 distinct CDR3 sequences, approximately 40% of them found once; the top ten carry around 29%. Input material: blood. The receptors were sampled from a woman between 40 and 55 years old with Graves' hyperthyroidism. Each CDR3 is given with its conserved first and last residue. Fields, in order: clone size, D gene, V gene, J gene, CDR3 DNA, CDR3 protein. A D gene is named only where the DNA matches it firmly. Expanded clones are given a class, and other clones once, few, many or no size at all.

clone size: few
D gene: -
V gene: TRBV7-2
J gene: TRBJ1-2
CDR3 DNA: TGTGCCAGCAGCTTAGCGGGCGGATCTAACTATGGCTACACCTTC
CDR3 protein: CASSLAGGSNYGYTF

clone size: -
D gene: TRBD1
V gene: TRBV10-3
J gene: TRBJ2-6
CDR3 DNA: TGTGCCATCAGTGCGACAGGGATTGTCCTGACTTTC
CDR3 protein: CAISATGIVLTF

clone size: few
D gene: -
V gene: TRBV19
J gene: TRBJ1-5
CDR3 DNA: TGTGCCAGTAGTATAACCAGGGACGCATATCAGCCCCAGCATTTT
CDR3 protein: CASSITRDAYQPQHF

clone size: many
D gene: -
V gene: TRBV19
J gene: TRBJ2-5
CDR3 DNA: TGTGCCAGTAGTATAGAAGAGACCCAGTACTTC
CDR3 protein: CASSIEETQYF

clone size: -
D gene: TRBD1
V gene: TRBV6-5
J gene: TRBJ1-2
CDR3 DNA: TGTGCCAGCAGTTATGGACAGGAGTATGGCTACACCTTC
CDR3 protein: CASSYGQEYGYTF

clone size: many
D gene: -
V gene: TRBV7-9
J gene: TRBJ2-5
CDR3 DNA: TGTGCCAGCAGCTTAGCAGGGGGTCTCGAGACCCAGTACTTC
CDR3 protein: CASSLAGGLETQYF

clone size: many
D gene: -
V gene: TRBV20-1
J gene: TRBJ2-7
CDR3 DNA: TGCAGTGCTACCCCCGGTGGGTACGAGCAGTACTTC
CDR3 protein: CSATPGGYEQYF

clone size: many
D gene: -
V gene: TRBV7-9
J gene: TRBJ2-7
CDR3 DNA: TGTGCCAGCAGCTCCCCACGCAGGGACGCCGAGCAGTACTTC
CDR3 protein: CASSSPRRDAEQYF

clone size: few
D gene: -
V gene: TRBV7-9
J gene: TRBJ2-5
CDR3 DNA: TGTGCCAGCAGCCGGCTCGGGGCTCGTGTAGAGACCCAGTACTTC
CDR3 protein: CASSRLGARVETQYF

clone size: -
D gene: TRBD2
V gene: TRBV15
J gene: TRBJ2-7
CDR3 DNA: TGTGCCACCAGCAGGGGGGGGTCCTACGAGCAGTACTTC
CDR3 protein: CATSRGGSYEQYF

clone size: -
D gene: TRBD1
V gene: TRBV20-1
J gene: TRBJ1-6
CDR3 DNA: TGCAGTGCCCTCGACAGGGCGTATAATTCACCCCTCCACTTT
CDR3 protein: CSALDRAYNSPLHF

clone size: -
D gene: -
V gene: TRBV12-3/TRBV12-4
J gene: TRBJ1-2
CDR3 DNA: TGTGCCAGCAGTCCCCGGGAGCCCCATGGCTACACCTTC
CDR3 protein: CASSPREPHGYTF

clone size: many
D gene: TRBD1
V gene: TRBV10-3
J gene: TRBJ1-5
CDR3 DNA: TGTGCCATAGGACAGGGGGTAGGACAGCCCCAGCATTTT
CDR3 protein: CAIGQGVGQPQHF

clone size: -
D gene: -
V gene: TRBV7-2
J gene: TRBJ1-4
CDR3 DNA: TGTGCCAGCAGCCCCCGGGGGCCGGAAAAACTGTTTTTT
CDR3 protein: CASSPRGPEKLFF

clone size: many
D gene: -
V gene: TRBV10-3
J gene: TRBJ1-5
CDR3 DNA: TGTGCCATCAGCTCAGAGCTGGACAGCAATCAGCCCCAGCATTTT
CDR3 protein: CAISSELDSNQPQHF

clone size: -
D gene: TRBD2
V gene: TRBV6-4
J gene: TRBJ2-1
CDR3 DNA: TGTGCCAGCAGTGACCCTCGGGGTAGCGGGAAATTTAATGAGCAGTTCTTC
CDR3 protein: CASSDPRGSGKFNEQFF

clone size: few
D gene: TRBD1
V gene: TRBV4-3
J gene: TRBJ1-5
CDR3 DNA: TGCGCCAGCAGCCAAGATTTATCAGGGGGCGGTCAGCCCCAGCATTTT
CDR3 protein: CASSQDLSGGGQPQHF

clone size: -
D gene: TRBD2
V gene: TRBV20-1
J gene: TRBJ2-7
CDR3 DNA: TGCAGTGCTAGGCGCCTAGCGGGCTACGAGCAGTACTTC
CDR3 protein: CSARRLAGYEQYF

clone size: -
D gene: -
V gene: TRBV10-3
J gene: TRBJ1-2
CDR3 DNA: TGTGCCATCAGGCAGGTGCGAGAGAACTATGGCTACACCTTC
CDR3 protein: CAIRQVRENYGYTF

clone size: few
D gene: TRBD1
V gene: TRBV7-2
J gene: TRBJ1-1
CDR3 DNA: TGTGCCAGCAGCTACCCGTACAGGGGGAACACTGAAGCTTTCTTT
CDR3 protein: CASSYPYRGNTEAFF

clone size: -
D gene: -
V gene: TRBV13
J gene: TRBJ2-7
CDR3 DNA: TGTGCCAGCAGCTTAGGACCGGCAGACAGATCCTACGAGCAGTACTTC
CDR3 protein: CASSLGPADRSYEQYF

clone size: -
D gene: -
V gene: TRBV20-1
J gene: TRBJ1-6
CDR3 DNA: TGCAGTGCCCCCGAGGGGGTTGGGTCACCCCTCCACTTT
CDR3 protein: CSAPEGVGSPLHF

clone size: many
D gene: -
V gene: TRBV20-1
J gene: TRBJ1-2
CDR3 DNA: TGCAGTGCTAGAGTGAACGGACCGGGATTTGGCTACACCTTC
CDR3 protein: CSARVNGPGFGYTF

clone size: -
D gene: -
V gene: TRBV4-1
J gene: TRBJ2-7
CDR3 DNA: TGCGCCAGCAGCCAAGTTTACCGGGGCGAGCAGTACTTC
CDR3 protein: CASSQVYRGEQYF

clone size: -
D gene: -
V gene: TRBV5-6
J gene: TRBJ1-1
CDR3 DNA: TGTGCCAGCAGCTCCCTATTCCCGAACACTGAAGCTTTCTTT
CDR3 protein: CASSSLFPNTEAFF

clone size: many
D gene: -
V gene: TRBV7-8
J gene: TRBJ1-1
CDR3 DNA: TGTGCCAGCAGCCCGATCGGAGGGATGAACACTGAAGCTTTCTTT
CDR3 protein: CASSPIGGMNTEAFF

clone size: -
D gene: -
V gene: TRBV7-8
J gene: TRBJ2-5
CDR3 DNA: TGTGCCAGCAGCCAAGCTAGGACCGGGGAGACCCAGTACTTC
CDR3 protein: CASSQARTGETQYF

clone size: many
D gene: -
V gene: TRBV6-5
J gene: TRBJ1-1
CDR3 DNA: TGTGCCAGCAGATACCTACGGAACATGAACACTGAAGCTTTCTTT
CDR3 protein: CASRYLRNMNTEAFF

clone size: many
D gene: TRBD1
V gene: TRBV20-1
J gene: TRBJ1-1
CDR3 DNA: TGCAGTGCTAGTCCGGGACAGGGAAGGAGGAACACTGAAGCTTTCTTT
CDR3 protein: CSASPGQGRRNTEAFF

clone size: -
D gene: -
V gene: TRBV12-3/TRBV12-4
J gene: TRBJ2-2
CDR3 DNA: TGTGCCAGCAGACACGGGGCGGACGGGGAGCTGTTTTTT
CDR3 protein: CASRHGADGELFF

clone size: few
D gene: -
V gene: TRBV4-2
J gene: TRBJ1-2
CDR3 DNA: TGTGCCAGCAGCCAAGTTGGAGGTCGCAGGGGCTACACCTTC
CDR3 protein: CASSQVGGRRGYTF

clone size: few
D gene: TRBD1
V gene: TRBV20-1
J gene: TRBJ1-5
CDR3 DNA: TGCAGTGCCGGGCGGGACAGATACAATCAGCCCCAGCATTTT
CDR3 protein: CSAGRDRYNQPQHF

clone size: few
D gene: -
V gene: TRBV28
J gene: TRBJ1-2
CDR3 DNA: TGTGCCACCAGGAAGAGTGGAGGGAACTATGGCTACACCTTC
CDR3 protein: CATRKSGGNYGYTF

clone size: few
D gene: TRBD2
V gene: TRBV20-1
J gene: TRBJ2-7
CDR3 DNA: TGCAGTGCTACAATTAGCGGGGGGGCGAGTGAGCAGTACTTC
CDR3 protein: CSATISGGASEQYF

clone size: few
D gene: -
V gene: TRBV15
J gene: TRBJ2-7
CDR3 DNA: TGTGCCACCAGCAGAGATCTCTCGAAATCACGCAGCTACGAGCAGTACTTC
CDR3 protein: CATSRDLSKSRSYEQYF

clone size: few
D gene: -
V gene: TRBV6-5
J gene: TRBJ2-5
CDR3 DNA: TGTGCCAGCAGGCACCGATTCACAGGGAGGGTAGAGACCCAGTACTTC
CDR3 protein: CASRHRFTGRVETQYF

clone size: -
D gene: TRBD1
V gene: TRBV10-3
J gene: TRBJ1-5
CDR3 DNA: TGTGCCACGGACAGGGACAATCAGCCCCAGCATTTT
CDR3 protein: CATDRDNQPQHF

clone size: few
D gene: TRBD1
V gene: TRBV12-3/TRBV12-4
J gene: TRBJ1-2
CDR3 DNA: TGTGCCAGCAGCCGCCTCGACAGGGGGACCTATGGCTACACCTTC
CDR3 protein: CASSRLDRGTYGYTF

clone size: -
D gene: -
V gene: TRBV4-1
J gene: TRBJ1-1
CDR3 DNA: TGCGCCAGCAGCCAAGGTCGCCCTTGGGGGACCACTGAAGCTTTCTTT
CDR3 protein: CASSQGRPWGTTEAFF

clone size: -
D gene: TRBD1
V gene: TRBV10-3
J gene: TRBJ1-1
CDR3 DNA: TGTGCCATCAGTGAGACGGACAGGGCCGTAACTGAAGCTTTCTTT
CDR3 protein: CAISETDRAVTEAFF

clone size: -
D gene: -
V gene: TRBV9
J gene: TRBJ2-7
CDR3 DNA: TGTGCCAGCAGCGTAGGGGGTACAGCCTACGAGCAGTACTTC
CDR3 protein: CASSVGGTAYEQYF

clone size: -
D gene: TRBD1
V gene: TRBV6-6
J gene: TRBJ2-7
CDR3 DNA: TGTGCCAGCAACAGGGGGGTTCGTGAGCAGTACTTC
CDR3 protein: CASNRGVREQYF

clone size: -
D gene: TRBD1
V gene: TRBV6-5
J gene: TRBJ2-7
CDR3 DNA: TGTGCCAGCAGCCCACAGGGGCCCAATTCCTACGAGCAGTACTTC
CDR3 protein: CASSPQGPNSYEQYF

clone size: -
D gene: -
V gene: TRBV20-1
J gene: TRBJ1-5
CDR3 DNA: TGCAGTGCTAGAGAGGTCGCCGGAATAGGTCAGCCCCAGCATTTT
CDR3 protein: CSAREVAGIGQPQHF

clone size: -
D gene: TRBD1
V gene: TRBV12-3/TRBV12-4
J gene: TRBJ1-1
CDR3 DNA: TGTGCCAGCAGTTTGAGGACAGGGATGAACACTGAAGCTTTCTTT
CDR3 protein: CASSLRTGMNTEAFF

clone size: few
D gene: -
V gene: TRBV28
J gene: TRBJ1-6
CDR3 DNA: TGTGCCAGCAGTTTAGGTGCGGCAGGGGATACACCCCTCCACTTT
CDR3 protein: CASSLGAAGDTPLHF

clone size: once
D gene: -
V gene: TRBV10-2
J gene: TRBJ1-1
CDR3 DNA: TGTGCCAGCAGCCAAGATCGCATTTCATCTCTGGGGACTGAAGCTTTCTTT
CDR3 protein: CASSQDRISSLGTEAFF

clone size: -
D gene: TRBD1
V gene: TRBV3-1
J gene: TRBJ1-2
CDR3 DNA: TGTGCCAGCAGGCTCAGGGGGAACTATGGCTACACCTTC
CDR3 protein: CASRLRGNYGYTF

clone size: -
D gene: TRBD2
V gene: TRBV29-1
J gene: TRBJ2-3
CDR3 DNA: TGCAGCGTGGTCCTACTAGCGGGGGAGGGCACAGATACGCAGTATTTT
CDR3 protein: CSVVLLAGEGTDTQYF